The 14 T cell receptor beta chains listed next were all sequenced from one sample in a study of blood T cells in healthy people across ages (dated by TCRdb to 2014 to 2015). The receptor library was made with 5' RACE. The instrument was an Illumina HiSeq 2500. A second PCR of roughly 7 to 11 cycles was performed with a sample-barcoded 5' primer and a J-beta primer mix. Using fastp trimming at Q25 and MiXCR clonotype assembly, TCRdb reanalyzed the public sequencing data and kept in-frame beta chains. Under each unique CDR3 protein, matching rows form one entry showing the most common genes and DNA. In all, the sample holds 800,000 to 1,300,000 distinct CDR3 sequences, and around 27% of those were seen once. 0.65% to 0.95% of the sample is taken by the ten largest. These sequences were also reported in another study, on T cells of mothers and their children.

Sequenced: blood. Source of these receptors: a girl aged 2 to 10 in good health.

Note on this clonotype: At one boundary the junction diverges from the germline segment, which might be a read error. The CDR3 loop is CVSSLAGGRARETQYF. The CDR3 coding sequence is TGCGTCAGCAGCTTGGCCGGAGGCAGGGCGAGGGAGACCCAGTACTTC. The chain links TRBV5-1 to TRBJ2-5, with D perhaps matching TRBD1 or TRBD2 (5 bases each). The germline V gene has CDR1 SGHRS and CDR2 YFSETQ. The CDR3 has 16 amino acids.

V is TRBV29-1 and J is TRBJ2-1, with D tentatively TRBD1 or TRBD2 (5 bases each). Per germline, CDR1 SQVTM and CDR2 ANQGSEA. The ends were cut back, 1 base at V and 3 bases at J, with 10 bases in the middle. This CDR3 is 14 amino acids long. CDR3 residues: CSVEGQGDYNEQFF. In nucleotides, the CDR3 is TGCAGCGTTGAAGGGCAGGGAGACTACAATGAGCAGTTCTTC.

The V call is TRBV20-1, the J call TRBJ2-5, with D tentatively TRBD2 (6 bases). V lost 0 bases, J lost 0 bases, and 11 bases lay in between. The CDR3 extends over 15 amino acids. Looked up from germline, CDR1 is DFQATT and CDR2 is SNEGSKA (reference sequence). The CDR3 is CSARDPGEHQETQYF. CDR3 coding DNA: TGCAGTGCTAGAGATCCGGGGGAGCACCAAGAGACCCAGTACTTC.

This clonotype was counted between two and nine times. This chain joins TRBV9 and TRBJ1-1; no reliable D call. V was shortened by 5 bases and J by 0 bases, with 20 bases between the two germline ends. This CDR3 is built from 17 residues. CDR1 SGDLS and CDR2 YYNGEE come from the germline V gene. This chain's CDR3 is CASSSPLGGLMNTEAFF. The CDR3, as DNA: TGTGCCAGCAGTTCTCCCCTGGGCGGACTCATGAACACTGAAGCTTTCTTT.

This clonotype was observed once. The chain is built from TRBV6-6 and TRBJ2-5; D gene uncertain. The CDR3 covers 13 residues. Germline V gene data show CDR1 as MNHNY and CDR2 as SVGAGI (reference sequence). V lost 7 bases and J 2 bases, leaving 11 bases between the germline ends. DNA for the CDR3: TGTGCCAGCACGAGCCTAGTTCAAGAGACCCAGTACTTC. Its translation is CASTSLVQETQYF.

This chain links TRBV7-9 with TRBJ1-1, with TRBD1 as a possible D gene (5 bases). Germline-derived CDR1 and CDR2 are SEHNR and FQNEAQ (reference sequence). Trimming took 4 bases from V and 9 from J, leaving 33 bases between them. The CDR3 contains 19 residues. The CDR3 is CASSSPHSITGDDENQAFF. In nucleotides, the CDR3 is TGTGCCAGCAGCTCTCCCCACTCTATTACTGGGGACGACGAGAACCAAGCTTTCTTT. Together with reference TRBV7-9 and TRBJ1-1, the CDR3 gives the full variable domain: DTGVSQNPRHKITKRGQNVTFRCDPISEHNRLYWYRQTLGQGPEFLTYFQNEAQLEKSRLLSDRFSAERPKGSFSTLEIQRTEQGDSAMYLCASSSPHSITGDDENQAFFGQGTRLTVV.

This clonotype came up a few times. Mismatch with germline at one junction end may stem from a read error. The J gene is TRBJ2-5, the V gene TRBV11-2; perhaps TRBD2 as D (6 bases). Germline V lookup: CDR1 SGHAT, CDR2 FQNNGV. This CDR3 is built from 16 residues. The CDR3 here is CASGLDNLGGTETQYF. The CDR3 nucleotides read TGTGCCAGCGGCTTAGATAATCTGGGGGGAACGGAGACCCAGTACTTC.

The chain carries TRBV6-6 and TRBJ1-1; a weak D match, TRBD1 (5 bases). The CDR3 sequence is 15 residues long. V shed 3 bases and J shed 1 base, with 12 bases lying between them. Germline CDR1 and CDR2: MNHNY and SVGAGI (reference sequence). CDR3: CASSYSAGRNTEAFF. The CDR3 DNA sequence: TGTGCCAGCAGTTATTCCGCGGGACGGAACACTGAAGCTTTCTTT.

In its sample, this clonotype was seen a few times. V usage is TRBV7-9 and J usage is TRBJ1-2, with 9 bases lining up with TRBD1. Germline V gives CDR1 SEHNR, CDR2 FQNEAQ (reference sequence). V was pared by 6 bases and J by 3 bases, with 2 bases of the junction left unmatched. This CDR3 spans 13 amino acids. CDR3 in DNA: TGTGCCAGCAGGGGACAGGGCTACTATGGCTACACCTTC. This gives the protein CASRGQGYYGYTF.

V gene TRBV25-1 combines with J gene TRBJ2-3; weak D call: TRBD1 (6 bases). The germline V gene encodes CDR1 MGHDK and CDR2 SYGVNS. V shed 3 bases and J shed 3 bases, with 13 bases lying between them. The CDR3 runs 15 residues. The CDR3 coding sequence is TGTGCCAGCAGTGAGTCACCAGGGGTAACAGATACGCAGTATTTT. Its translation: CASSESPGVTDTQYF.

This chain joins TRBV19 and TRBJ2-6; no clear D. The CDR3 consists of 15 residues. CDR1 LNHDA and CDR2 SQIVND come from the germline V gene (reference sequence). V was trimmed by 5 bases and J by 0 bases, leaving 8 bases between them. CDR3 sequence (DNA): TGTGCCAGTAGTTGCTCCTTCTCTGGGGCCAACGTCCTGACTTTC. This codes for CASSCSFSGANVLTF.

The chain recombines TRBV4-1 with TRBJ2-1; 7 nucleotides line up with TRBD1. V shed 3 bases, J shed 8 bases, and the junction held 7 bases outside the gene matches. CDR1 is MGHRA, CDR2 YSYEKL, per germline. The CDR3 is 14 amino acids. CDR3 nucleotide sequence: TGCGCCAGCAGCCATTTTACAGGGGCGGATGAGCAGTTCTTC. It translates to CASSHFTGADEQFF.

This clonotype has a handful of counts. The CDR3 ends on some other residue instead of the conserved phenylalanine or tryptophan, so this is likely a read error. The V and J genes are TRBV9 and TRBJ1-1, with D hard to call. Between the trimmed V and J ends, which lost 0 bases and 11 bases, there was a span of 14 bases. Germline V gene data show CDR1 as SGDLS and CDR2 as YYNGEE. The CDR3 has 13 residues. The CDR3 region has the DNA TGTGCCAGCAGCGTAGGAAATGGGTATGGGGCTTTCCTT. Its translation is CASSVGNGYGAFL.

The CDR3 loop is CSGLAGIEQFF. CDR3 in DNA: TGCAGTGGACTAGCGGGAATTGAGCAGTTCTTC. This chain uses TRBV20-1 with TRBJ2-1; 11 bases are shared with TRBD2. This CDR3 spans 11 amino acids. V shed 7 bases, J shed 9 bases, and the junction held 2 bases outside the gene matches. CDR1 and CDR2 from the germline V gene are DFQATT and SNEGSKA (reference sequence).